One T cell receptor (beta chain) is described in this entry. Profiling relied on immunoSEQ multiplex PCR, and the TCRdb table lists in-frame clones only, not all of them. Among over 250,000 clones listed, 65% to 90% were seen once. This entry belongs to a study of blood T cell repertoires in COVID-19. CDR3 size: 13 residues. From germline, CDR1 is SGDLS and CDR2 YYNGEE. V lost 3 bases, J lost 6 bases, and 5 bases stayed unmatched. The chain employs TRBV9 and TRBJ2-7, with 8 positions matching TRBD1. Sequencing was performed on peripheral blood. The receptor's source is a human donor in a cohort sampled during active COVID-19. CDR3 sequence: CASSAVDRGEQYF. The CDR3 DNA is TGTGCCAGCAGCGCGGTCGACAGGGGCGAGCAGTACTTC.